The 30 T cell receptor beta chains presented below share a single source sample, sequenced in a study of blood T cell repertoires in COVID-19. Only in-frame clones appear in the TCRdb table, and some are missing; sequencing was by immunoSEQ multiplex PCR. The data contain fewer than 350,000 clones, 81% of them seen just once; the ten biggest clones take up about 3.2%. Sequenced material: peripheral blood. The receptors stem from a woman aged 60-75 years with active or convalescent COVID-19.

V is TRBV9 and J is TRBJ2-7; possible D gene TRBD1, 7 bases. CDR3 length equals 13 residues. The V end was cut by 0 bases, the J end by 6 bases, with 10 bases between. Germline V gene data show CDR1 as SGDLS and CDR2 as YYNGEE. The CDR3 protein is CASSVGQGGEQYF. The CDR3 DNA reads as TGTGCCAGCAGCGTAGGACAGGGAGGCGAGCAGTACTTC.

The chain recombines TRBV19 with TRBJ1-1, with a weak D call TRBD1 (5 bases). The germline V gene encodes CDR1 LNHDA and CDR2 SQIVND (reference sequence). V was cut by 1 base and J by 5 bases, with 14 bases left in between. The length of the CDR3 is 15 residues. CDR3 loop: CASSIGAGKGTEAFF. The CDR3 DNA reads as TGTGCCAGTAGTATAGGCGCGGGGAAGGGGACTGAAGCTTTCTTT. The entire variable domain, with the rest obtained from reference TRBV19 and TRBJ1-1, is as follows: DGGITQSPKYLFRKEGQNVTLSCEQNLNHDAMYWYRQDPGQGLRLIYYSQIVNDFQKGDIAEGYSVSREKKESFPLTVTSAQKNPTAFYLCASSIGAGKGTEAFFGQGTRLTVV.

In this sample, this clone turned up once. The chain carries TRBV7-3 and TRBJ2-1; D might be TRBD1 (6 bases). This CDR3 spans 17 amino acids. The germline V gene encodes CDR1 SGHTA and CDR2 FQGTGA. Trimming stripped 0 bases from V and 4 bases from J, with 16 bases between. The CDR3 sequence: CASSLTPMGAYYNEQFF. For the CDR3, the DNA is TGTGCCAGCAGCTTAACTCCGATGGGGGCCTATTACAATGAGCAGTTCTTC.

The rearrangement links TRBV11-3 to TRBJ1-6, with TRBD1 as a possible D gene (5 bases). In germline, CDR1 is SGHNT, CDR2 YENEEA. The CDR3 runs to 15 residues. The V end was cut by 5 bases, the J end by 7 bases, with 15 bases between. The CDR3 coding sequence is TGTGCCAGCAGCACCGGGGGAGGAAACAATTCACCCCTCCACTTT. Its protein product is CASSTGGGNNSPLHF. Complete variable domain (other parts from reference TRBV11-3 and TRBJ1-6): EAGVVQSPRYKIIEKKQPVAFWCNPISGHNTLYWYLQNLGQGPELLIRYENEEAVDDSQLPKDRFSAERLKGVDSTLKIQPAELGDSAVYLCASSTGGGNNSPLHFGNGTRLTVT.

This rearrangement joins TRBV6-5 to TRBJ2-2; D perhaps matches TRBD2 (5 bases). The CDR3 is 14 amino acids. Per germline, CDR1 MNHEY and CDR2 SVGAGI. The ends were cut back, 11 bases at V and 0 bases at J, with 13 bases in the middle. CDR3 sequence: CAVERASNTGELFF. CDR3 nucleotides: TGTGCCGTCGAGAGGGCTTCGAACACCGGGGAGCTGTTTTTT.

V and J are TRBV7-9 and TRBJ1-2; the match to TRBD1 covers 8 bases. The CDR3 extends over 13 amino acids. Per germline, CDR1 SEHNR and CDR2 FQNEAQ (reference sequence). Trimming cost V 3 bases and J 3 bases; bases outside gene matches: 0. DNA of the CDR3: TGTGCCAGCAGCTTGACAGGGGACTATGGCTACACCTTC. Its translation is CASSLTGDYGYTF.

The chain carries TRBV6-2 or TRBV6-3 and TRBJ1-2, with D possibly TRBD1 on 5 matching bases. In germline, CDR1 is MNHEY, CDR2 SVGEGT. The germline V and J ends were trimmed by 0 bases and 7 bases, with 12 bases remaining between them. This CDR3 is 14 amino acids long. CDR3: CASSYSTQVPGYTF. CDR3 bases: TGTGCCAGCAGTTACTCGACACAGGTTCCTGGCTACACCTTC.

This chain links TRBV18 with TRBJ2-5; 10 bases align to TRBD2. Losses at the gene ends were 3 bases for V and 1 base for J; bases not matched to a gene: 5. The CDR3 totals 16 residues. CDR1 KGHSH and CDR2 LQKENI come from the germline V gene. CDR3 amino acids: CASSPELAGLQETQYF. CDR3 nucleotides: TGTGCCAGCTCACCCGAACTAGCGGGGCTCCAAGAGACCCAGTACTTC.

The CDR3 DNA sequence: TGTGCCAGCAGCTTAGGGCGGGGGGGCACAGATACGCAGTATTTT. Its protein product is CASSLGRGGTDTQYF. This sequence joins TRBV11-2 and TRBJ2-3; TRBD2 matches at 8 bases. CDR3 length: 15 residues. V trimming: 1 base; J trimming: 1 base; junction bases outside the gene matches: 1. Germline CDR1 is SGHAT and CDR2 is FQNNGV.

The chain uses TRBV3-1 (or the pseudogene TRBV3-2) and TRBJ2-3, with 11 nucleotides matching TRBD2. The CDR3 covers 18 residues. The ends lost 0 bases at V and 2 bases at J; junction bases unmatched: 7. In germline, CDR1 is LGHDT, CDR2 YNNKEL (reference sequence). CDR3 in amino acids: CASSQDRLAGGFTDTQYF. CDR3 nucleotides: TGTGCCAGCAGCCAAGATAGGCTAGCGGGGGGCTTCACAGATACGCAGTATTTT.

This clone was seen once. This chain uses TRBV18 with TRBJ2-5; no firm D call. The V gene's germline CDR1 is KGHSH and CDR2 LQKENI. The CDR3 consists of 14 residues. Trimming removed 2 bases from V and 1 base from J, with 8 bases in between. CDR3 loop: CASSPNQIQETQYF. The CDR3 coding sequence is TGTGCCAGCTCACCAAACCAGATCCAAGAGACCCAGTACTTC.

This rearrangement joins TRBV27 to TRBJ1-2, with a possible D match to TRBD1 (6 bases). V lost 6 bases, J lost 6 bases, and 14 bases lay in between. This CDR3 is built from 13 residues. Looked up from germline, CDR1 is MNHEY and CDR2 is SMNVEV (reference sequence). The CDR3 nucleotides are TGTGCCAGCAGCGAACAGGGCCCGGATGGCTACACCTTC. Protein product: CASSEQGPDGYTF.

DNA for the CDR3: TGTGCCAGCGGGACAGGCGTTAGAAACACCATATATTTT. This encodes CASGTGVRNTIYF. The genes are TRBV27 and TRBJ1-3; TRBD1 agrees at 8 bases. Germline values: CDR1 MNHEY, CDR2 SMNVEV (reference sequence). The V and J ends lost 8 bases and 5 bases, in that order; junction bases with no gene match: 5. The CDR3 extends over 13 amino acids.

This chain links TRBV30 with TRBJ2-1; TRBD2 agrees at 11 bases. The germline gives CDR1 GTSNPN, CDR2 SVGIG (reference sequence). This CDR3 is 14 amino acids long. V shed 2 bases and J 10 bases; nucleotides not matched to a gene: 7. CDR3 DNA: TGTGCCTGGAGTCCCCTAGCGGGGGGCGGCGAGCAGTTCTTC. It translates to CAWSPLAGGGEQFF. The full variable domain, with the rest looked up from reference TRBV30 and TRBJ2-1, is SQTIHQWPATLVQPVGSPLSLECTVEGTSNPNLYWYRQAAGRGLQLLFYSVGIGQISSEVPQNLSASRPQDRQFILSSKKLLLSDSGFYLCAWSPLAGGGEQFFGPGTRLTVL.

The J gene is TRBJ1-4, the V gene TRBV5-4, with 8 bases fitting TRBD1. Losses at the gene ends were 4 bases for V and 7 bases for J; bases not matched to a gene: 12. The CDR3 is 16 residues long. Germline V gene data show CDR1 as SGHNT and CDR2 as YYREEE (reference sequence). CDR3 residues: CASSGGKTGAAEKLFF. The CDR3 bases are TGTGCCAGCAGCGGAGGCAAGACAGGGGCGGCTGAAAAACTGTTTTTT.

The chain uses TRBV19 and TRBJ2-3, with 9 positions matching TRBD2. CDR1 and CDR2 (germline): LNHDA, SQIVND (reference sequence). Trimming at V came to 3 bases and at J to 5 bases, leaving 9 bases not matched to a gene. The CDR3 spans 16 residues. DNA for the CDR3: TGTGCCAGTAGTATCTCGGCTAGCGGGGCGGGAGATACGCAGTATTTT. This codes for CASSISASGAGDTQYF.

J is TRBJ1-6 and V is TRBV2; TRBD1 is a possible D gene (5 bases). The V gene lost 0 bases and the J gene lost 2 bases, with 11 bases spanning the gap. CDR1 and CDR2 (germline): SNHLY, FYNNEI. This CDR3 region has 17 residues. In nucleotides, the CDR3 is TGTGCCAGCAGTGAAGCGCTTCCAGGGACCTATAATTCACCCCTCCACTTT. Translating gives CASSEALPGTYNSPLHF.

The gene calls are TRBV11-2 and TRBJ2-3; 15 bases line up with TRBD2. The V and J ends lost 5 bases and 5 bases, in that order; junction bases with no gene match: 8. Germline CDR1 is SGHAT and CDR2 is FQNNGV. CDR3 length: 17 residues. The CDR3 here is CASSPGLAGGHLDTQYF. The CDR3 bases are TGTGCCAGCAGCCCCGGACTAGCGGGGGGGCACCTAGATACGCAGTATTTT.

The chain joins TRBV4-2 to TRBJ1-6; 9 positions agree with TRBD1. The CDR3 is 14 residues long. CDR1 is LGHNA, CDR2 YNFKEQ, per germline. J lost 14 bases, V lost 4 bases, and 9 bases had no gene match. The CDR3 spells CASSPDRGFRALHF. The CDR3 DNA reads as TGTGCCAGCAGCCCCGACAGGGGGTTTCGGGCCCTCCACTTT.

This sequence joins TRBV19 and TRBJ2-7; D may be TRBD1 (6 bases). The CDR3 runs to 15 residues. V was shortened by 5 bases and J by 5 bases, with 19 bases between the two germline ends. Germline values: CDR1 LNHDA, CDR2 SQIVND (reference sequence). The CDR3 spells CASSPLPVQGNEQYF. CDR3 coding DNA: TGTGCCAGTAGTCCCTTACCGGTACAGGGAAACGAGCAGTACTTC.

The chain has TRBV5-8 and TRBJ2-5, with 7 bases aligning to TRBD2. CDR3 length: 14 residues. V lost 4 bases and J lost 4; bases outside the gene matches: 7. Germline V gene sequence: CDR1 SGHTS, CDR2 YDEGEE. The CDR3 spells CASSPKGGRETQYF. The CDR3 coding sequence is TGTGCCAGCAGCCCCAAGGGAGGGCGAGAGACCCAGTACTTC.

This chain links TRBV9 with TRBJ2-3; TRBD2 matches 7 bases. The J segment lost 2 bases and the V segment lost 4 bases, leaving 10 bases of the junction unmatched. CDR3 length: 16 amino acids. The germline CDR1 and CDR2 sequences are SGDLS and YYNGEE. The CDR3 is CASSPGTIPHTDTQYF. The CDR3 nucleotides are TGTGCCAGCAGCCCTGGGACTATACCACACACAGATACGCAGTATTTT.

V gene TRBV30 combines with J gene TRBJ2-1, with 8 bases lining up with TRBD2. Per the germline V gene, CDR1 is GTSNPN and CDR2 is SVGIG (reference sequence). With 5 bases clipped from V and 10 bases from J, the junction kept 19 bases outside the gene matches. The CDR3 has 16 amino acids. The CDR3 spells CAWDTSRGGGRGEQFF. The DNA for the CDR3 is TGTGCCTGGGACACCTCTCGGGGGGGCGGAAGAGGAGAGCAGTTCTTC.

The chain carries TRBV18 and TRBJ2-3; D unclear. Trimming took off 3 bases at V and 5 bases at J, with 6 bases between the two ends. The CDR3 is 12 amino acids. The germline V gene has CDR1 KGHSH and CDR2 LQKENI. The DNA for the CDR3 is TGTGCCAGCTCACCCCGAGTAGATACGCAGTATTTT. Residues: CASSPRVDTQYF.

This chain uses TRBV6-6 with TRBJ1-1, with no clear D. CDR1 is MNHNY, CDR2 SVGAGI, per germline (reference sequence). V lost 4 bases to trimming and J lost 4 bases, with 13 bases between them. This CDR3 has 14 residues. The CDR3: CASSFDFMGTEAFF. The CDR3 DNA is TGTGCCAGCAGTTTTGACTTCATGGGCACTGAAGCTTTCTTT.

The DNA of the CDR3 is TGCAGCGTTGGGGTGAATTGGCGGGGGGCCTACGAGCAGTACTTC. Its translation: CSVGVNWRGAYEQYF. The chain joins TRBV29-1 to TRBJ2-7; 8 bases agree with TRBD2. V trimming: 4 bases; J trimming: 2 bases; junction bases outside the gene matches: 10. The V gene's germline CDR1 is SQVTM and CDR2 ANQGSEA. This CDR3 comprises 15 residues.

This sequence joins TRBV6-8 and TRBJ1-2, with TRBD1 matching 8 bases. The CDR3 is 16 amino acids. Trimming removed 3 bases from V and 7 bases from J; junction bases left unmatched: 13. Per germline, CDR1 MNHGY and CDR2 SAAAGT. The CDR3 here is CASSYSRTGMEGGYTF. The CDR3 DNA sequence: TGTGCCAGCAGTTATTCACGGACAGGGATGGAGGGTGGCTACACCTTC.

The table lists this clone with a few counts. The chain employs TRBV18 and TRBJ2-7; TRBD2 is a possible D gene (5 bases). CDR3 size: 15 residues. V lost 2 bases and J lost 5, with 16 bases in between. Per germline, CDR1 KGHSH and CDR2 LQKENI. CDR3 loop: CASSPGRGLTDEQYF. CDR3 bases: TGTGCCAGCTCACCAGGTAGAGGGCTAACGGACGAGCAGTACTTC.

This chain joins TRBV7-2 and TRBJ2-1, with 7 bases that match TRBD1. This CDR3 region has 16 residues. Germline V gene sequence: CDR1 SGHTA, CDR2 FQGNSA. The junction had 11 bases not matched to a gene; V was cut back by 2 bases and J by 7 bases. The CDR3 DNA reads as TGTGCCAGCAGCTTATACCGTGGGACAGCATCTAATGAGCAGTTCTTC. It yields the protein CASSLYRGTASNEQFF. Full variable domain (remainder filled in from reference TRBV7-2 and TRBJ2-1): GAGVSQSPSNKVTEKGKDVELRCDPISGHTALYWYRQSLGQGLEFLIYFQGNSAPDKSGLPSDRFSAERTGGSVSTLTIQRTQQEDSAVYLCASSLYRGTASNEQFFGPGTRLTVL.

The chain has TRBV7-2 and TRBJ1-2; 7 bases line up with TRBD1. Looked up from germline, CDR1 is SGHTA and CDR2 is FQGNSA. The V segment lost 5 bases and the J segment 8 bases; nucleotides outside the gene matches: 8. The CDR3 covers 13 residues. CDR3 sequence (DNA): TGTGCCAGCAGCCCAGCGACAGGGTTCGGCTACACCTTC. This sequence encodes CASSPATGFGYTF.